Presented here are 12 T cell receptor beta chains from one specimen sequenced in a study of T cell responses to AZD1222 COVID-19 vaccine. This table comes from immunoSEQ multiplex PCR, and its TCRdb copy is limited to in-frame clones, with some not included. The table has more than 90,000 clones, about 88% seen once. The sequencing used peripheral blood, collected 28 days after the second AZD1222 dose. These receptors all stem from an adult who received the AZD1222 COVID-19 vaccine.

The chain's CDR3 is CASSMSSSGRGYEQYF. DNA for the CDR3: TGTGCCAGTAGTATGTCCTCTAGCGGGAGAGGGTACGAGCAGTACTTC. This chain joins TRBV19 and TRBJ2-7; 10 nucleotides align to TRBD2. V lost 3 bases and J lost 4; bases outside the gene matches: 9. This CDR3 has 16 amino acids. Germline V lookup: CDR1 LNHDA, CDR2 SQIVND (reference sequence).

The CDR3: CASSRGLGYYEQYF. DNA of the CDR3: TGTGCCAGCAGCAGGGGACTAGGTTATTACGAGCAGTACTTC. The gene calls are TRBV6-5 and TRBJ2-7; 8 bases match TRBD2. The CDR3 runs 14 residues. The V and J ends lost 6 bases and 4 bases, in that order; junction bases with no gene match: 8. The germline gives CDR1 MNHEY, CDR2 SVGAGI.

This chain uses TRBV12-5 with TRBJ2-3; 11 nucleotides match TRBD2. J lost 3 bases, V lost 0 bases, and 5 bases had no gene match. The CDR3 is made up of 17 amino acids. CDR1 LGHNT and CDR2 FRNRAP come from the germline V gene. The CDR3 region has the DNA TGTGCTAGTGGTTTGGTTACTAGCGGGAGTATGACAGATACGCAGTATTTT. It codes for CASGLVTSGSMTDTQYF.

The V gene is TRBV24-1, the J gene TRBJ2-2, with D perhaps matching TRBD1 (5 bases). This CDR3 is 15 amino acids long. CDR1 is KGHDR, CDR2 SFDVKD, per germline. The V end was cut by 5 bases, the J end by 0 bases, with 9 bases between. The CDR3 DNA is TGTGCCACCAGTGGGGGCCCGGCGAACACCGGGGAGCTGTTTTTT. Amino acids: CATSGGPANTGELFF.

The CDR3 sequence is CASSQSTNYGYTF. DNA of the CDR3: TGTGCCAGCAGTCAAAGTACTAACTATGGCTACACCTTC. This chain uses TRBV12-3 or TRBV12-4 with TRBJ1-2; no clear D. The CDR3 extends over 13 amino acids. Trimming pared 5 bases from V and 0 bases from J, leaving 7 bases between.

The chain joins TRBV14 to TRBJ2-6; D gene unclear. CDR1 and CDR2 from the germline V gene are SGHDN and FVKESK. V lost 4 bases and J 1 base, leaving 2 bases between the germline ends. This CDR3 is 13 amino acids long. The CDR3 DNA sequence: TGTGCCAGCAGCCTGTCTGGGGCCAACGTCCTGACTTTC. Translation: CASSLSGANVLTF.

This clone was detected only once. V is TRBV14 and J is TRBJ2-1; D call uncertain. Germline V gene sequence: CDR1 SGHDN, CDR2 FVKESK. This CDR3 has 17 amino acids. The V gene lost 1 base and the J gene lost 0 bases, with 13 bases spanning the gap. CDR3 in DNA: TGTGCCAGCAGCCAAGGAATCGGCCTAGGCTCCTACAATGAGCAGTTCTTC. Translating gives CASSQGIGLGSYNEQFF.

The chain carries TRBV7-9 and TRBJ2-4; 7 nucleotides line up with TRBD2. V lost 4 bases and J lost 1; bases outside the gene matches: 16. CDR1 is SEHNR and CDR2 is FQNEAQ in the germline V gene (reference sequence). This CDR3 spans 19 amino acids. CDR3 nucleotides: TGTGCCAGCAGCTCGGGGGGTACAAACGGGATGTCGGCCAAAAACATTCAGTACTTC. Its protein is CASSSGGTNGMSAKNIQYF. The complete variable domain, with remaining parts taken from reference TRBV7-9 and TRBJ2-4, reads DTGVSQNPRHKITKRGQNVTFRCDPISEHNRLYWYRQTLGQGPEFLTYFQNEAQLEKSRLLSDRFSAERPKGSFSTLEIQRTEQGDSAMYLCASSSGGTNGMSAKNIQYFGAGTRLSVL.

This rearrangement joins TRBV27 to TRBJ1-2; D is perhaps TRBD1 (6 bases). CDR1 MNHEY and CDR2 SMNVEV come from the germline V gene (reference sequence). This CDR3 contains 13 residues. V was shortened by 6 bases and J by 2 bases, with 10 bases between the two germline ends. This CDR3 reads CASSPRGNYGYTF. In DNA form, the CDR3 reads TGTGCCAGCAGCCCCAGGGGAAACTATGGCTACACCTTC.

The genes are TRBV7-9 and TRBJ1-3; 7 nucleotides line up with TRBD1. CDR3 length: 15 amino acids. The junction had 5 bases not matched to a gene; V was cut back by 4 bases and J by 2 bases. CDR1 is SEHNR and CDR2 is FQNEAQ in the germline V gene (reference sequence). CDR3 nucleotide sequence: TGTGCCAGCAGCTCCCCTGACAGGGCTGGAAACACCATATATTTT. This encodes CASSSPDRAGNTIYF.

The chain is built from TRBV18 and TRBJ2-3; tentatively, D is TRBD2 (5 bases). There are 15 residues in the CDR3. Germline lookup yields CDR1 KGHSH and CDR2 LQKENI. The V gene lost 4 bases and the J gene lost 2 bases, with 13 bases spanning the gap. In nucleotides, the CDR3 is TGTGCCAGCTCACTCGTCGGGAAACCCACAGATACGCAGTATTTT. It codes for CASSLVGKPTDTQYF.

CDR3 loop: CASSQAPAVRGGYTF. The CDR3 region has the DNA TGCGCCAGCAGCCAAGCTCCTGCGGTCCGGGGTGGCTACACCTTC. This chain uses TRBV4-3 with TRBJ1-2, with D hard to call. CDR1 LGHNA and CDR2 YSLEER come from the germline V gene. CDR3 length equals 15 residues. Trimming pared 1 base from V and 7 bases from J, leaving 16 bases between.